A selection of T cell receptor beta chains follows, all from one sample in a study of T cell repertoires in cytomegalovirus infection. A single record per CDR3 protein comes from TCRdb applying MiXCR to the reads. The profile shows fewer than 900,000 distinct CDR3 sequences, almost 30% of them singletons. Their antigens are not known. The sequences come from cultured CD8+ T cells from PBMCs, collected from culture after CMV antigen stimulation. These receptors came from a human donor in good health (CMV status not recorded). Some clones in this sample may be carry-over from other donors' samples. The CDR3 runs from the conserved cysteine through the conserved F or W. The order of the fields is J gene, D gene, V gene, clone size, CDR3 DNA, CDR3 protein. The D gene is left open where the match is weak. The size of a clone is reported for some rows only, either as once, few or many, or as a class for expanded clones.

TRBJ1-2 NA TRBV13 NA TGTGCCAGCCCCCGGGGACTCGGGAGGGGCTACACCTTC CASPRGLGRGYTF
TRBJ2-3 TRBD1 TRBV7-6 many TGTGCCAGCAGCTCCAGACAGGGGAGCACAGATACGCAGTATTTT CASSSRQGSTDTQYF
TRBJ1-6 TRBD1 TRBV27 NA TGTGCCAGCAGTTCAGGGGGCAATTCACCCCTCCACTTT CASSSGGNSPLHF
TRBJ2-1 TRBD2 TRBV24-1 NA TGTGCCACCAGTGATTGGGGTAGCGGGGTACAGGGGCAGTTCTTC CATSDWGSGVQGQFF
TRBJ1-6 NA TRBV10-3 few TGTGCCATCAGTGAGTCGGCAGGGATAAATTCACCCCTCCACTTT CAISESAGINSPLHF
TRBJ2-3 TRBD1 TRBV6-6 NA TGTGCCAGCATATGGGGACAGGGTAGCACAGATACGCAGTATTTT CASIWGQGSTDTQYF
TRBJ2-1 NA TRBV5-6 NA TGTGCCAGCAGCTCTTGGGGGAATGAGCAGTTCTTC CASSSWGNEQFF
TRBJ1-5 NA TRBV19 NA TGTGCCAGTAGTATCCCCTGGGATCAGCCCCAGCATTTT CASSIPWDQPQHF
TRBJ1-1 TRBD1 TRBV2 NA TGTGCCAGCAGTGAACGGGACAGCCCGAACACTGAAGCTTTCTTT CASSERDSPNTEAFF
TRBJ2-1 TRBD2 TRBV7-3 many TGTGCCAGCAGCCTAACTAGCGGACACGGTTACAATGAGCAGTTCTTC CASSLTSGHGYNEQFF
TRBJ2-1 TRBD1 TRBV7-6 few TGTGCCAGCAGCACCCGGGACAGGGGTAGAAATGAGCAGTTCTTC CASSTRDRGRNEQFF
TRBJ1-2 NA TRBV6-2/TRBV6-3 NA TGTGCCAGCAGTTACCCCACCGGGGGGACCTACTATGGCTACACCTTC CASSYPTGGTYYGYTF
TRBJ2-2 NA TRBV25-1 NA TGTGCCAGCAGTGAAGATGAAGGGTATATCACCGGGGAGCTGTTTTTT CASSEDEGYITGELFF
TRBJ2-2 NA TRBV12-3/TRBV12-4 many TGTGCCAGCAGTCATACCGGGGGACCCTATGCCGGGGAGCTGTTTTTT CASSHTGGPYAGELFF
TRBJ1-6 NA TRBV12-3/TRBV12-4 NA TGTGCCAGCAGTTTTACATCCGGGAATTCAGATTCACCCCTCCACTTT CASSFTSGNSDSPLHF
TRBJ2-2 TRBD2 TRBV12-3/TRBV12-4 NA TGTGCCAGCAGTTTTGGGCTCGTCGGGACTAGCGGGGCGGACACCGGGGAGCTGTTTTTT CASSFGLVGTSGADTGELFF
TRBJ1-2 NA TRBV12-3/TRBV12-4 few TGTGCCAGCAGCTTAACACAGGCGGTCTACACCTTC CASSLTQAVYTF
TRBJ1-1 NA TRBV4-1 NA TGCGCCAGCAGCCAAGATTCTTTGATGAACACTGAAGCTTTCTTT CASSQDSLMNTEAFF
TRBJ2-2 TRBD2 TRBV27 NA TGTGCCAGCACCACTTCGGACCATGACCTTACTAGCGGGGGATACACCGGGGAGCTGTTTTTT CASTTSDHDLTSGGYTGELFF
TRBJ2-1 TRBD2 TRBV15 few TGTGCCACCAGCAGAGATAGCGGGGGGGCTTACAATGAGCAGTTCTTC CATSRDSGGAYNEQFF
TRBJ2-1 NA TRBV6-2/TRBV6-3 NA TGTGCCAGCAGATCTGATACAGGGTCAGTGAGGGACAATGAGCAGTTCTTC CASRSDTGSVRDNEQFF
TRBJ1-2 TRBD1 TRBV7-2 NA TGTGCCAGCAGCTTAGTGGAGGAGGGGGCCTATGGCTACACCTTC CASSLVEEGAYGYTF
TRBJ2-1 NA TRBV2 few TGTGCCAGTGGGGCAGCGGTGAGACCCGATGAGCAGTTCTTC CASGAAVRPDEQFF
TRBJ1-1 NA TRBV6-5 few TGTGCCAGCAGTTACTACCGGGACGGCCATGAAGCTTTCTTT CASSYYRDGHEAFF
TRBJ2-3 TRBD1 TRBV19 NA TGTGCCAGTAGTATTATCGGACAGGGGGCTGCTCTCGATACGCAGTATTTT CASSIIGQGAALDTQYF
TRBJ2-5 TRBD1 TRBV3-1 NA TGTGCCAGCAGCCCTCACAGGGGACAAGAGACCCAGTACTTC CASSPHRGQETQYF
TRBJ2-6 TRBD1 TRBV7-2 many TGTGCCAGCAGCTTAGGGGACAGGGGGACGGCTGGGGCCAACGTCCTGACTTTC CASSLGDRGTAGANVLTF
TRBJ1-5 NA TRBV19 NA TGTGCCAGTAGTATGGACAATCAGCCCCAGCATTTT CASSMDNQPQHF
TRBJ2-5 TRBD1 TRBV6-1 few TGTGCCAGCAGTAACCTACCGGGACAGGGGGAACAGACCCAGTACTTC CASSNLPGQGEQTQYF